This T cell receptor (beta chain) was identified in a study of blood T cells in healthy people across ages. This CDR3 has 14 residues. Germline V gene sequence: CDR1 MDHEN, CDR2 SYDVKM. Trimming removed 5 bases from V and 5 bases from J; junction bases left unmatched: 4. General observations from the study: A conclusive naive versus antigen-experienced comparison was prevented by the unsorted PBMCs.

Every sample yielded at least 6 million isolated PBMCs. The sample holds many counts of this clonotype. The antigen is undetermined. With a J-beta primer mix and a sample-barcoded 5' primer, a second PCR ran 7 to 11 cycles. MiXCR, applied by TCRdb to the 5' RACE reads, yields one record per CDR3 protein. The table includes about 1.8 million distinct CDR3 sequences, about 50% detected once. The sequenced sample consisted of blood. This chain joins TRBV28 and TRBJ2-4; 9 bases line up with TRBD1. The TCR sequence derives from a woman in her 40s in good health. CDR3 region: CASSTTGGQNIQYF. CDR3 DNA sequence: TGTGCCAGCAGTACCACAGGGGGCCAAAACATTCAGTACTTC.